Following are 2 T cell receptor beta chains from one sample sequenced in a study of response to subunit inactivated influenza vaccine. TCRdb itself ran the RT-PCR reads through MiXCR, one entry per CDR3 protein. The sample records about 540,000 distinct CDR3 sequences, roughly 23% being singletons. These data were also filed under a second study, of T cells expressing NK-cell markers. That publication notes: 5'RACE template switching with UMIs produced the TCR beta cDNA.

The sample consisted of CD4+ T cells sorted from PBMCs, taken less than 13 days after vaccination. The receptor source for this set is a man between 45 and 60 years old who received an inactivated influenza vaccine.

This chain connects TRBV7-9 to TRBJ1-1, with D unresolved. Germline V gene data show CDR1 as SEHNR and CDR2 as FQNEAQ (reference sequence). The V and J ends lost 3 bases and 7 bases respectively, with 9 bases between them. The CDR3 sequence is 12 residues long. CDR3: CASSLSGVEAFF. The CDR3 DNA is TGTGCCAGCAGCTTGTCAGGTGTTGAAGCTTTCTTT.

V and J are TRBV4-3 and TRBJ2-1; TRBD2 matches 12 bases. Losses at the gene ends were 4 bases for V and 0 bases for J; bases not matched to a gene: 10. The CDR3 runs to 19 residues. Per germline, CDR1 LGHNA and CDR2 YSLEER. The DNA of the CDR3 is TGCGCCAGCAGCCGAAGCACTAGCGGGAGGACCGTCTCCTACAATGAGCAGTTCTTC. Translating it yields CASSRSTSGRTVSYNEQFF.